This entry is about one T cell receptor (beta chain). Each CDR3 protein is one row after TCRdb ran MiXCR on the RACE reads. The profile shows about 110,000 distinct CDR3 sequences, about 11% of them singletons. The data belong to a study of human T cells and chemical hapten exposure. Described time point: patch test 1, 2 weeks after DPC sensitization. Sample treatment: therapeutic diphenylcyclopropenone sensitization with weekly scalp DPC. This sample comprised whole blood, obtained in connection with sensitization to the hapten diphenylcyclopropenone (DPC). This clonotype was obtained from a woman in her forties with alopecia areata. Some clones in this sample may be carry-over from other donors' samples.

The CDR3 DNA is TGTGCCAGCAGCTGGACAGGGCATGGCACAGATACGCAGTATTTT. Its protein product is CASSWTGHGTDTQYF. The J gene is TRBJ2-3, the V gene TRBV11-2; 8 bases are shared with TRBD1. Unmatched junction bases numbered 4, after V lost 4 bases and J lost 1 base. The CDR3 has 15 amino acids. Germline loops: CDR1 SGHAT, CDR2 FQNNGV.